The source of this T cell receptor beta chain is a study of blood T cell repertoires in COVID-19. The wider study: Acute-phase and convalescent COVID-19 samples originated in the United States, Italy and Spain. The analysed material was cDNA or gDNA that came from T cells, B-cell-depleted T cells, or PBMCs.

This CDR3 comprises 13 residues. The germline gives CDR1 KGHDR, CDR2 SFDVKD. V lost 0 bases and J lost 6, with 7 bases in between. As for this clone: Other DNA variants within this sample encode the same CDR3.

In the authors' workflow: Amplifying reference gene primers gave estimates of nucleated cell counts. Profiling relied on immunoSEQ multiplex PCR, and the TCRdb table lists in-frame clones only, not all of them. D and trimming were read from the DNA, whereas the V and J calls and clone size are those reported in that table. The top ten hold 4.5% to 6% of the sample, which has about 110,000 clones, roughly 90% seen once. The specimen was peripheral blood. This sequence joins TRBV24-1 and TRBJ1-2; D perhaps matches TRBD1 (5 bases). The sequence was obtained from a man between 35 and 55 years old with active or convalescent COVID-19. The CDR3: CATSDLAGNGYTF. Here the CDR3 DNA reads TGTGCCACCAGTGATTTGGCAGGGAATGGCTACACCTTC.